This T cell receptor beta chain was obtained from a study of radiotherapy plus CTLA-4 blockade in lung cancer. Notes on the study in general: The study found tumor-derived TCR clones expanded in blood after radiotherapy plus ipilimumab.

Clones were sequenced by immunoSEQ multiplex PCR, and TCRdb holds only the in-frame ones, with some missing. In the table there are fewer than 100,000 clones, roughly 79% of which are singletons. The CDR3 spans 14 residues. CDR1 is MDHEN, CDR2 SYDVKM, per germline. Trimming took off 5 bases at V and 4 bases at J, with 11 bases between the two ends. On this clone itself: What it recognizes is unknown.

V gene TRBV28 combines with J gene TRBJ1-4; D possibly corresponds to TRBD1 (6 bases). The sample was peripheral blood, taken from a patient treated with radiotherapy plus ipilimumab. The clonotype comes from a human donor with non-small cell lung cancer whose response to radiotherapy plus ipilimumab could not be evaluated. Some clones in this sample may be carry-over from other donors' samples. The CDR3 DNA follows: TGTGCCAGCAGTCTCGGGACATTTAATGAAAAACTGTTTTTT. Translated, it gives CASSLGTFNEKLFF.